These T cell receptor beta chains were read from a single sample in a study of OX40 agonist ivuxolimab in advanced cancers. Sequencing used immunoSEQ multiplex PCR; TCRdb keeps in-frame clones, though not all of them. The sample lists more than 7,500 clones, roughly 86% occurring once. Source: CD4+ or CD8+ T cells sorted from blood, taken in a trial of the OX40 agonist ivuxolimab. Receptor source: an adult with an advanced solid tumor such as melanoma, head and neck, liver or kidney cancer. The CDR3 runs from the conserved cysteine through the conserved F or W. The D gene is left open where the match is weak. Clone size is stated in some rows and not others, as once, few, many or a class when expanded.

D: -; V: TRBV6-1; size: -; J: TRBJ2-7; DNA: TGTGCCAGCAGCCCAGGGACGGGGCCCTACGAGCAGTACTTC; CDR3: CASSPGTGPYEQYF
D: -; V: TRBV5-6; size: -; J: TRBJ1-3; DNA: TGTGCCAGCAGCGTCCAGGGGAACTCTGGAAACACCATATATTTT; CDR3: CASSVQGNSGNTIYF
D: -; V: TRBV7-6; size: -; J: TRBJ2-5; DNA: TGTGCCAGCAGCTCTAACCTTGCGGGGAAGGAGACCCAGTACTTC; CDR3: CASSSNLAGKETQYF
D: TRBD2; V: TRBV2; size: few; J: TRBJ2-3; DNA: TGTGCCAGCAGTGAAGGACGGGGGGGAAGCACAGATACGCAGTATTTT; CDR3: CASSEGRGGSTDTQYF
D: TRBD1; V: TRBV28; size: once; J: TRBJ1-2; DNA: TGTGCCAGCAGCTACCATCAGGGGGCTGGCTATGGCTACACCTTC; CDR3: CASSYHQGAGYGYTF
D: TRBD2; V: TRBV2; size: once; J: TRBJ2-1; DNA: TGTGCCAGCTATAATTTAGGGACTAGCGGGGGAAACAATGAGCAGTTCTTC; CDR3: CASYNLGTSGGNNEQFF
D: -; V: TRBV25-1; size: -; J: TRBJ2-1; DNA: TGTGCCAGCAGTGAAAAGGGGTTGGGGAGAGGTGAGCAGTTCTTC; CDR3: CASSEKGLGRGEQFF
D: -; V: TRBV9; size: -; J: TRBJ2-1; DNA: TGTGCCAGCAGCGTAGCGGAAAACAGGAGGCATGAGCAGTTCTTC; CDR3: CASSVAENRRHEQFF
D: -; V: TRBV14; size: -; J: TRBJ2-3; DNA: TGTGCCAGCAGCCAAGGGGCTAGCCGTTCAGATACGCAGTATTTT; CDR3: CASSQGASRSDTQYF
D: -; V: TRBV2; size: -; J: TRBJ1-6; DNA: TGTGCCAGCAGGGAGGGGCAGGGGTGGGCGAATAATTCACCCCTCCACTTT; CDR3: CASREGQGWANNSPLHF
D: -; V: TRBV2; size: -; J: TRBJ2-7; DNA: TGTGCCAGCAGTGAGGGGGGCAGGCTAGACGAGCAGTACTTC; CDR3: CASSEGGRLDEQYF
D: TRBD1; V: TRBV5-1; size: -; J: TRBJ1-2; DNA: TGCGCCAGCAGCTTGTCCGGGACAGGGCTTTACTATGGCTACACCTTC; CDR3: CASSLSGTGLYYGYTF
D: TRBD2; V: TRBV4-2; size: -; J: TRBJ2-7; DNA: TGTGCCAGCAGCCAAGATGCAACTAGCGGGGAGGGCGAGCAGTACTTC; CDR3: CASSQDATSGEGEQYF
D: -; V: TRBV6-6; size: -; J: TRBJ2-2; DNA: TGTGCCAGCACACCGACCAACACCGGGGAGCTGTTTTTT; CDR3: CASTPTNTGELFF
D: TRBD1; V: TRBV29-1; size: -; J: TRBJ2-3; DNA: TGCAGCGTCGACACCGGGACAGGGGTGTTATGGGATACGCAGTATTTT; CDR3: CSVDTGTGVLWDTQYF
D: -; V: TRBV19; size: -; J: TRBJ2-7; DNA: TGTGCCAGTAAAGAGCCGGGAGCGTACGAGCAGTACTTC; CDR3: CASKEPGAYEQYF
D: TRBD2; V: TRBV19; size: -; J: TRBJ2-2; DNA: TGTGCCACCAGACTAGCGGGGGCAACCGGGGAGCTGTTTTTT; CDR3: CATRLAGATGELFF
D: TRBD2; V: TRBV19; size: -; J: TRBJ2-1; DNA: TGTGCCAGTAGTATGGGGTTAGCGGGGGGATCCTACAATGAGCAGTTCTTC; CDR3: CASSMGLAGGSYNEQFF
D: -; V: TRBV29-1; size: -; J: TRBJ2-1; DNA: TGCAGCGTTGGCGGGGGCGACTCCTACAATGAGCAGTTCTTC; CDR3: CSVGGGDSYNEQFF
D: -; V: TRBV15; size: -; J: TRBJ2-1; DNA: TGTGCCACCAGCACCCCGGAGGGCAATGAGCAGTTCTTC; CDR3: CATSTPEGNEQFF
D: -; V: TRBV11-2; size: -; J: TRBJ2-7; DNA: TGTGCCAGCAGCTCCTCGATGTCTTACGAGCAGTACTTC; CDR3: CASSSSMSYEQYF
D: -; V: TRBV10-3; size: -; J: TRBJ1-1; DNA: TGTGCCATCAGTTCAGCTCAAGTATCCATGAACACTGAAGCTTTCTTT; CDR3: CAISSAQVSMNTEAFF
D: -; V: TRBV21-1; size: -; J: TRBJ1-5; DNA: -; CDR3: CASSKETLLWGRGNQPQHF
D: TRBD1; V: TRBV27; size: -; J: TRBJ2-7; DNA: TGTGCCAGCAGGTTCCAGGACAGGGGGGCCCACGAGCAGTACTTC; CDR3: CASRFQDRGAHEQYF
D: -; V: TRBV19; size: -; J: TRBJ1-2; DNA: TGTGCCAGTAGCCCGGGCTTCAACTATGGCTACACCTTC; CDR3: CASSPGFNYGYTF
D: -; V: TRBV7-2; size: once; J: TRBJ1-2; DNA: TGTGCCAGCAGCTTAGTACAGGAGGGTGGCTACACCTTC; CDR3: CASSLVQEGGYTF
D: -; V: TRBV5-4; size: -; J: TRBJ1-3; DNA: TGTGCCAGCAGCTTGGCGGGGGTCTCCGGAAACACCATATATTTT; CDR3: CASSLAGVSGNTIYF
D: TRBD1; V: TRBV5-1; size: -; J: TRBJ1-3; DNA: TGCGCCAGCAGCTTAATGCCGGGACAGGGAAACACCATATATTTT; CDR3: CASSLMPGQGNTIYF
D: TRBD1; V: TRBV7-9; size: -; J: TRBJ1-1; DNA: TGTGCCAGCAGTGAACAGGGGGACACTGAAGCTTTCTTT; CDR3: CASSEQGDTEAFF
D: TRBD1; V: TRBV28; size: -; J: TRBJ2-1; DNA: TGTGCCAGCAGTTCACAGGGGGCTTACAATGAGCAGTTCTTC; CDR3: CASSSQGAYNEQFF
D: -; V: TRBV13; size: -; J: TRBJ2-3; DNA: TGTGCCAGCAGCGAGGGGAGGGGGGACCTGGCCCTAGATACGCAGTATTTT; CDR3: CASSEGRGDLALDTQYF
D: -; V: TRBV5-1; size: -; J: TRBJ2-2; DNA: TGCGCTCTCCTAGCCCTCACCGGGGAGCTGTTTTTT; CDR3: CALLALTGELFF
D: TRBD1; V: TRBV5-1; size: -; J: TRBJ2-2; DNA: TGCGCCAGCAGCCGGGGACAGGGGAACACCGGGGAGCTGTTTTTT; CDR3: CASSRGQGNTGELFF
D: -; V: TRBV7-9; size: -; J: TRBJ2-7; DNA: TGTGCCAGCAGCCCACCGAACGGGCCGCCCTCCTACGAGCAGTACTTC; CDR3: CASSPPNGPPSYEQYF
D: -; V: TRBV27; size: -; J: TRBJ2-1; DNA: TGTGCCAGCAGTTTATATGGGGGGAGCTCCTACAATGAGCAGTTCTTC; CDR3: CASSLYGGSSYNEQFF
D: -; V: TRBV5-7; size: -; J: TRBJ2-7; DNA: TGTGCCAGCAGCCGCCCCGGAGAGCAGTACTTC; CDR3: CASSRPGEQYF
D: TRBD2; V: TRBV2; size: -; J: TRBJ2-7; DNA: TGTGCCAGCAGGGCCTCGGGGGAGGGAAGCTACGAGCAGTACTTC; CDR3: CASRASGEGSYEQYF
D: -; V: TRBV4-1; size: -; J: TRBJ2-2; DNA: TGCGCCAGCAGCCAAGATCCAGGATGGACCGGGGAGCTGTTTTTT; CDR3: CASSQDPGWTGELFF
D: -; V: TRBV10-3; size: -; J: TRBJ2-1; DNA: TGTGCCATCAGTGAGTCGAGGGACTTTGAGCAGTTCTTC; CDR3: CAISESRDFEQFF
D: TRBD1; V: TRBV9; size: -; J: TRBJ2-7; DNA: TGTGCCAGCAGCGTAGGACAGGGCAACTACGAGCAGTACTTC; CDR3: CASSVGQGNYEQYF
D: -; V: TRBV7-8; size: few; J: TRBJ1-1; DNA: TGTGCCAGCAGCTCGCCTGGAATGCACACTGAAGCTTTCTTT; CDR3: CASSSPGMHTEAFF
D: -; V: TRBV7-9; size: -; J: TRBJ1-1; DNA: TGTGCCAGCAGTCGGACCTGGGTTGAGACTGAAGCTTTCTTT; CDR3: CASSRTWVETEAFF
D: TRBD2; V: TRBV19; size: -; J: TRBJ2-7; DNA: TGTGCCAGTAGTATCTTCGGGGGGGACAACTCCTACGAGCAGTACTTC; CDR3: CASSIFGGDNSYEQYF
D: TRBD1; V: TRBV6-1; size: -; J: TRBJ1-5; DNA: TGTGCCAGCAGTGCTGGGACAGACAATCAGCCCCAGCATTTT; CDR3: CASSAGTDNQPQHF
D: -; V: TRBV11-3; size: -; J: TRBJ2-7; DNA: TGTGCCAGCAGCTCGACCGTTACCTACGAGCAGTACTTC; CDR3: CASSSTVTYEQYF
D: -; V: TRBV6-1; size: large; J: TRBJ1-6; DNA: TGTGCCAGCAGAGAAGACAGGCTTGCGGTCTATAATTCACCCCTCCACTTT; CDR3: CASREDRLAVYNSPLHF
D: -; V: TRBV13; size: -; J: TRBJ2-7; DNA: TGTGCCAGCAGCTTATACGGGGGACTCTCCTACGAGCAGTACTTC; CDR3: CASSLYGGLSYEQYF
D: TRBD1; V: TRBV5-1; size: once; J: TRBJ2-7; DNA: TGCGCCAGCAGCTTACCGGGACAGGGATTTATCGAGCAGTACTTC; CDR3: CASSLPGQGFIEQYF
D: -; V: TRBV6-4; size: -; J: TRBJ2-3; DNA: TGTGCCAGCAGTGACTCGGCTGGTAGCACAGATACGCAGTATTTT; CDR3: CASSDSAGSTDTQYF
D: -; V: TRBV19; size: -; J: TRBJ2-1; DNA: TGTGCCAGTAGTATCGCGGGCGGGTCCTACAATGAGCAGTTCTTC; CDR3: CASSIAGGSYNEQFF
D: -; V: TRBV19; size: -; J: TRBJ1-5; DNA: TGTGCCAGTAGCAATACAGGGTACCATCAGCCCCAGCATTTT; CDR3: CASSNTGYHQPQHF
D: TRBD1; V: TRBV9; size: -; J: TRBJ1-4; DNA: TGTGCCAGCAGCGGGACCGGGACAGGGGTTGAAAAACTGTTTTTT; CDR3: CASSGTGTGVEKLFF
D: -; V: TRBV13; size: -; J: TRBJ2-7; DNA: TGTGCCAGCAGCTGGACAGAGCTTTCATACGAGCAGTACTTC; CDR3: CASSWTELSYEQYF
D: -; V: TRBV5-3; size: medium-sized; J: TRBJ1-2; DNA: TGTGCCAGAAGCTTGAATGGCTACACCTTC; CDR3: CARSLNGYTF
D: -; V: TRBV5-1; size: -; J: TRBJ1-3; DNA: TGCGCCAGCAGCTTGACACGGACGGTGGGAAACACCATATATTTT; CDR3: CASSLTRTVGNTIYF